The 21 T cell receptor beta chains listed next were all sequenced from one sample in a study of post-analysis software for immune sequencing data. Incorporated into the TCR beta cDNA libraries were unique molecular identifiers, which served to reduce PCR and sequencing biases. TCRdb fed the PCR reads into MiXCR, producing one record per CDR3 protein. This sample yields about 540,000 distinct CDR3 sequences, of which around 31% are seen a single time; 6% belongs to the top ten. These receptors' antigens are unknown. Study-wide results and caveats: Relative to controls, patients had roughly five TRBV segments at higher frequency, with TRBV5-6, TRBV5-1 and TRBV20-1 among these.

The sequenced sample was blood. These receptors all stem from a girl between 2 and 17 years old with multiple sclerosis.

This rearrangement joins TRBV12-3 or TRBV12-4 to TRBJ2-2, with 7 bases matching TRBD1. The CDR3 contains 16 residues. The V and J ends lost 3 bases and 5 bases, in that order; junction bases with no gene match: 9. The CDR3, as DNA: TGTGCCAGCAGTTTCCGAATGACAGGGTCAACCGGGGAGCTGTTTTTT. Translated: CASSFRMTGSTGELFF.

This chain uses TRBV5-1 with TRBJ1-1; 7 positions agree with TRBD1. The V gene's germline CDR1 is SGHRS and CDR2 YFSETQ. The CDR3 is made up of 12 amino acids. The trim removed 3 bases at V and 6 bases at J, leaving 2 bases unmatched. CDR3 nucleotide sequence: TGCGCCAGCAGCTGGACAGGAGCTGAAGCTTTCTTT. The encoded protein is CASSWTGAEAFF.

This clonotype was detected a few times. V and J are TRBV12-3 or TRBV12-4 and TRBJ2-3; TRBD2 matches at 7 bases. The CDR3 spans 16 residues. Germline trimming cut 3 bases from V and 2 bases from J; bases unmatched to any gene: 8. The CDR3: CASSFLRRGSTDTQYF. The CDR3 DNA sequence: TGTGCCAGCAGTTTTTTAAGGCGGGGGTCCACAGATACGCAGTATTTT.

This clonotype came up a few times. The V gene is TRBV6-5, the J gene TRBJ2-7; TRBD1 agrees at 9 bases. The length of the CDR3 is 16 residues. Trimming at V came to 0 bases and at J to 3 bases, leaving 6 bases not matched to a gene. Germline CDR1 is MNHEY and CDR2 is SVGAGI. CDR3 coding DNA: TGTGCCAGCAGTTACTCCCGTACAGGGGGCGGCTACGAGCAGTACTTC. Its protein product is CASSYSRTGGGYEQYF.

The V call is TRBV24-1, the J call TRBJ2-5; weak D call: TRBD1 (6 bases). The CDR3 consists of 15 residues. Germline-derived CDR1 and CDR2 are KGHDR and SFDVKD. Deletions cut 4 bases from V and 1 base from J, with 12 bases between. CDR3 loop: CATSELQGTQETQYF. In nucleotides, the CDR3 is TGTGCCACCAGTGAGTTACAGGGAACCCAAGAGACCCAGTACTTC.

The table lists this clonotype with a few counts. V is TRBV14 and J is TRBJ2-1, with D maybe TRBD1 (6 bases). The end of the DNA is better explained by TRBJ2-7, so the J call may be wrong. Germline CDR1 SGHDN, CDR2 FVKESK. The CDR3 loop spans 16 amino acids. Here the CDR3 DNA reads TGTGCCAGCAGCCAGATACAGGGTCTCCCCTACAATGAGCAGTACTTC. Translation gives CASSQIQGLPYNEQYF.

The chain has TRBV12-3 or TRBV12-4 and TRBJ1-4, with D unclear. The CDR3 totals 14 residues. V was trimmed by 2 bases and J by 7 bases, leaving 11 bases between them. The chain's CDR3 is CASSLRRRVEKLFF. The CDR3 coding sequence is TGTGCCAGCAGTTTACGGAGAAGAGTTGAAAAACTGTTTTTT.

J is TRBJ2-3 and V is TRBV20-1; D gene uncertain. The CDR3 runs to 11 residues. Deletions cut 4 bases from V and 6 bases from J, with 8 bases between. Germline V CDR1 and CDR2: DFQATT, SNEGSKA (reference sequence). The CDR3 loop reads CSANAADTQYF. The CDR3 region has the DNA TGCAGTGCTAACGCGGCGGATACGCAGTATTTT.

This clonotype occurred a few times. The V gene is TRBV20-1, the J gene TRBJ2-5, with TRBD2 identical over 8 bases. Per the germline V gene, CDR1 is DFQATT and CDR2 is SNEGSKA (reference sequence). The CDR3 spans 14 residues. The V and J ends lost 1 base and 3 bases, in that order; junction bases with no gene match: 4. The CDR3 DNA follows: TGCAGTGCTAGAGTGACGGGGGGGAAAGAGACCCAGTACTTC. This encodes CSARVTGGKETQYF.

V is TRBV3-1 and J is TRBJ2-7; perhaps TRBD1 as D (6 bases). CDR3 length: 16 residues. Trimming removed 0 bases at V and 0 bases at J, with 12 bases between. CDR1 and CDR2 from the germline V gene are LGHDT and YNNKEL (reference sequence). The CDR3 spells CASSQDRPGASYEQYF. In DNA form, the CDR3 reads TGTGCCAGCAGCCAAGACCGGCCAGGGGCCTCCTACGAGCAGTACTTC.

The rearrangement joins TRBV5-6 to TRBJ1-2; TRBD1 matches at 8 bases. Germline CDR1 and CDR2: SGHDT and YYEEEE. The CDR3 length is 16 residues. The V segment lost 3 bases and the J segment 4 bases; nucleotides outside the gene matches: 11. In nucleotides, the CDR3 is TGTGCCAGCAGCTCGCCCCGGACAGGGATTACCTATGGCTACACCTTC. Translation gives CASSSPRTGITYGYTF.

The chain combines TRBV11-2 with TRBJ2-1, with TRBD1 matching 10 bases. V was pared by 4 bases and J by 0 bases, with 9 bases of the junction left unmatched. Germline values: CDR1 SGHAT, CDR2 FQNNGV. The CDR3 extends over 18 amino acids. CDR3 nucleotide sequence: TGTGCCAGCAGCTCGATAACCGGGGACAGGGGCTCCTACAATGAGCAGTTCTTC. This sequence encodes CASSSITGDRGSYNEQFF.

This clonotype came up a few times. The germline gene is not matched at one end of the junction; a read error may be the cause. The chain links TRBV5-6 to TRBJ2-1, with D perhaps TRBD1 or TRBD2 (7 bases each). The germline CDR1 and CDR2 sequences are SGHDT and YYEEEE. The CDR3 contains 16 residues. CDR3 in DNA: TGTACCAGCAGCAATGGACTAGGGGGCAGGTACAATGAGCAGTTCTTC. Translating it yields CTSSNGLGGRYNEQFF.

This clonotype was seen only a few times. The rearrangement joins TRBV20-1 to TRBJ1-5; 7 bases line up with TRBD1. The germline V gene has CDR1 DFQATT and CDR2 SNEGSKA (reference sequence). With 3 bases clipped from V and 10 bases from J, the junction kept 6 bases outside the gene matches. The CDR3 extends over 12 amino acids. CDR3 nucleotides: TGCAGTGCTAGGACAGGGCCCGGACCCCAGCATTTT. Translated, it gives CSARTGPGPQHF.

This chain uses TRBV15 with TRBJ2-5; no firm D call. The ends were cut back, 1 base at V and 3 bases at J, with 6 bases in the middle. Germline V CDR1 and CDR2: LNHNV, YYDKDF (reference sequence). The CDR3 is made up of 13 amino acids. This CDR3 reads CATSRVYKETQYF. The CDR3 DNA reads TGTGCCACCAGCAGAGTTTATAAAGAGACCCAGTACTTC.

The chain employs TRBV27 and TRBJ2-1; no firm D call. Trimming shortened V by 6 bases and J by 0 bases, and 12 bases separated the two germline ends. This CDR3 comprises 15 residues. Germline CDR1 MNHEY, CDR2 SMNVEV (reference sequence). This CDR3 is CASRDWLSSYNEQFF. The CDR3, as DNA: TGTGCCAGCAGAGACTGGTTAAGCTCCTACAATGAGCAGTTCTTC.

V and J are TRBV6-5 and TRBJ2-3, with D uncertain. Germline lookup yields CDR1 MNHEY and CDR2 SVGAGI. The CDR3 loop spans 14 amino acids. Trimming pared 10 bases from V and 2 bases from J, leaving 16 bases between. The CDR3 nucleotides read TGTGCCACCCGGGTGGCCACAACCACAGATACGCAGTATTTT. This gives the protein CATRVATTTDTQYF.

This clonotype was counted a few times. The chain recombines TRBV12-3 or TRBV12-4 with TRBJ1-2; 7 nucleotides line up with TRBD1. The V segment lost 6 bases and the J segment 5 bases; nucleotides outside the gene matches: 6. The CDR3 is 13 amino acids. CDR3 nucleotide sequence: TGTGCCAGCAGCGGGACAGATGTATATGGCTACACCTTC. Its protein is CASSGTDVYGYTF.

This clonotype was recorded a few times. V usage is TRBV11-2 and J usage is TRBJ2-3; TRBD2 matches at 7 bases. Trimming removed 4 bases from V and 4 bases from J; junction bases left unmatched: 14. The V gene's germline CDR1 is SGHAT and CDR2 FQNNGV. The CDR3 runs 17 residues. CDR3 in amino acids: CASSWSPGLIISDTQYF. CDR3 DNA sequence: TGTGCCAGCAGCTGGAGCCCGGGACTAATAATTTCAGATACGCAGTATTTT.

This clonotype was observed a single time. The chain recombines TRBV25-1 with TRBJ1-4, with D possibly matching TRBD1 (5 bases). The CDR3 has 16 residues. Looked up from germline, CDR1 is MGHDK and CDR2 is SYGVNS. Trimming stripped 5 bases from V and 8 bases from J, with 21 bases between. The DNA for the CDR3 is TGTGCCAGCAGTCTCACAGCCTCAGGGTCGGCGGAAAAACTGTTTTTT. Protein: CASSLTASGSAEKLFF.

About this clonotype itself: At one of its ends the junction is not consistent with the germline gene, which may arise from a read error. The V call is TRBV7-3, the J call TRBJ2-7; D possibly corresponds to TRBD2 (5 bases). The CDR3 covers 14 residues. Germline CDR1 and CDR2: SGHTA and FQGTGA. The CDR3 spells CAGSPAAGPYEQYF. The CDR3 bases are TGTGCCGGCAGCCCAGCGGCAGGCCCTTACGAGCAGTACTTC.